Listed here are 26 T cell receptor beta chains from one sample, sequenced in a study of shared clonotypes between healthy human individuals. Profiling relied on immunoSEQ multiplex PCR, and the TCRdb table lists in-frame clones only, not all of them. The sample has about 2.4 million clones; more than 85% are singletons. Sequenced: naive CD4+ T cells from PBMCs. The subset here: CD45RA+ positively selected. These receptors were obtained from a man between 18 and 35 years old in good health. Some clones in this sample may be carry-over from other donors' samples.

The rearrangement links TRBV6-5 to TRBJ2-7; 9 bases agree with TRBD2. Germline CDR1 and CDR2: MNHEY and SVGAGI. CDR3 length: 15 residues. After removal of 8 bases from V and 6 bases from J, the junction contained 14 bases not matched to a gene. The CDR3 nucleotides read TGTGCCAGCCGTAATAGCGGGGGCGGAAGAATCGAGCAGTACTTC. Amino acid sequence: CASRNSGGGRIEQYF.

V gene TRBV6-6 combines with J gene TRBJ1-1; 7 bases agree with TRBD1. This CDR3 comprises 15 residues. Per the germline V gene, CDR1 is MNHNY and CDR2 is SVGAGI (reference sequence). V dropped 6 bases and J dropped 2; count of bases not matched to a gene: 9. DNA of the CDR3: TGTGCCAGCAGCCGGCGGACAGGTCCCAACACTGAAGCTTTCTTT. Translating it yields CASSRRTGPNTEAFF.

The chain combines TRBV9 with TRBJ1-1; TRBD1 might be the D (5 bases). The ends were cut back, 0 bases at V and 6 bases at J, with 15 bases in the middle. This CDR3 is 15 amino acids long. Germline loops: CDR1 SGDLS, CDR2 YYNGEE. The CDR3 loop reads CASSVAPGRDAEAFF. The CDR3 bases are TGTGCCAGCAGCGTAGCCCCGGGGCGTGATGCTGAAGCTTTCTTT.

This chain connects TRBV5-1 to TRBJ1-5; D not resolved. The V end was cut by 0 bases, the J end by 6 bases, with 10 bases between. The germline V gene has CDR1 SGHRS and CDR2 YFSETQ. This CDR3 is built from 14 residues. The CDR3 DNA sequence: TGCGCCAGCAGCTTGGAGAGGTTCGGTCAGCCCCAGCATTTT. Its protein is CASSLERFGQPQHF.

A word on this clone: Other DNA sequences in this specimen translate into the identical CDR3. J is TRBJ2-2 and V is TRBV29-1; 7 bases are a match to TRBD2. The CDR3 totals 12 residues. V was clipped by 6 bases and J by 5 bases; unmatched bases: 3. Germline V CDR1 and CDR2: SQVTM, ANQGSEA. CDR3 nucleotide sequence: TGCAGCGTAGTTAGCGGGACCGGGGAGCTGTTTTTT. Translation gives CSVVSGTGELFF.

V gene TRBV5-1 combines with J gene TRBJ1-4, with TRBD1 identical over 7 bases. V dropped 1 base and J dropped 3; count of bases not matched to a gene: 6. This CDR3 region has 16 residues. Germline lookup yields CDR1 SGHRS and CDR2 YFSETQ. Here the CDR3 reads CASSLRPGQPNEKLFF. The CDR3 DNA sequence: TGCGCCAGCAGCTTGCGGCCGGGACAGCCTAATGAAAAACTGTTTTTT.

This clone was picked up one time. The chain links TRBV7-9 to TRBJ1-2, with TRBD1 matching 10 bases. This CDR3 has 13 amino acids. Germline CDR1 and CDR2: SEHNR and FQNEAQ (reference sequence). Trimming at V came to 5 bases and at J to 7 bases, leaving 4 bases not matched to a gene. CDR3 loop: CASSNRDRGGYTF. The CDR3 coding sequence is TGTGCCAGCAGCAACCGGGACAGGGGTGGCTACACCTTC.

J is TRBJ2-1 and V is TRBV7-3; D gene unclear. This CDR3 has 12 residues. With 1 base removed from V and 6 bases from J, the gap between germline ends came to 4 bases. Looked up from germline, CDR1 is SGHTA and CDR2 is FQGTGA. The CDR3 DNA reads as TGTGCCAGCAGCTTAAGCGCCAATGAGCAGTTCTTC. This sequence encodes CASSLSANEQFF.

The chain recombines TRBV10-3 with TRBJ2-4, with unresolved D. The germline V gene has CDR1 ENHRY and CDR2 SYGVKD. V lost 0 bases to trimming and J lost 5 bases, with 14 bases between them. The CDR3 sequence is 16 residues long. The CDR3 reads CAISESTHRVQNIQYF. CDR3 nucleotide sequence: TGTGCCATCAGTGAGTCGACTCACCGAGTCCAAAACATTCAGTACTTC.

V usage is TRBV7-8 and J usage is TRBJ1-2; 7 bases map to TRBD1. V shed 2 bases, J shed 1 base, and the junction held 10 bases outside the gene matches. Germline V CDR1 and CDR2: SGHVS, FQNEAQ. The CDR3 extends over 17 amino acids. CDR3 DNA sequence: TGTGCCAGCAGCTTAAAGGAGGGGGCTCGTCGTAACTATGGCTACACCTTC. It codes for CASSLKEGARRNYGYTF. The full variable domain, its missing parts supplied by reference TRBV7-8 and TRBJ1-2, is GAGVSQSPRYKVAKRGQDVALRCDPISGHVSLFWYQQALGQGPEFLTYFQNEAQLDKSGLPSDRFFAERPEGSVSTLKIQRTQQEDSAVYLCASSLKEGARRNYGYTFGSGTRLTVV.

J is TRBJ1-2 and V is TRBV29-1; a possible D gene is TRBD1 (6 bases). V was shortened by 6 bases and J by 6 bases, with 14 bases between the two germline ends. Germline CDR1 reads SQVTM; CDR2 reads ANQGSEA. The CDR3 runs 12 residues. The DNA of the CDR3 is TGCAGCGTCTCCCGGGACAAGGATGGCTACACCTTC. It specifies CSVSRDKDGYTF.

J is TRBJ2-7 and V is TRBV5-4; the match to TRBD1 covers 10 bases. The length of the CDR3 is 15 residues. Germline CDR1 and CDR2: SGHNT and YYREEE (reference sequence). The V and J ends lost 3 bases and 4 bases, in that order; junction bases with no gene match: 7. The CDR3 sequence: CASSSRQGAGYEQYF. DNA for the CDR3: TGTGCCAGCAGCTCCCGACAGGGGGCTGGTTACGAGCAGTACTTC.

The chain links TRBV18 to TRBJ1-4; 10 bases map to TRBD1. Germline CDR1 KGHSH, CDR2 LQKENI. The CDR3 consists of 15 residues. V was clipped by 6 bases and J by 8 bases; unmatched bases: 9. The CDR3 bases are TGTGCCAGCTCGGAGGCGGGACAGGGGAACGAAAAACTGTTTTTT. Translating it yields CASSEAGQGNEKLFF.

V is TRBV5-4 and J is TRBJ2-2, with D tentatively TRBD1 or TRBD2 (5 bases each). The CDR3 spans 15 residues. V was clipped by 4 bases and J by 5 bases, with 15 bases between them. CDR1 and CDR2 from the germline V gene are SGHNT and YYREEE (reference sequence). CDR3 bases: TGTGCCAGCAGCGGTAAACTAGGGGCTACCGGGGAGCTGTTTTTT. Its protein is CASSGKLGATGELFF.

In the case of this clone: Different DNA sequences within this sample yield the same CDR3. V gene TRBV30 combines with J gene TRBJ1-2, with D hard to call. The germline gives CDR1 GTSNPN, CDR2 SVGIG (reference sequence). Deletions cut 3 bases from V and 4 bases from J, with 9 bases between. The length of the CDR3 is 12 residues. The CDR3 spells CAWSRQGYGYTF. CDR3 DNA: TGTGCCTGGAGCCGTCAAGGCTATGGCTACACCTTC.

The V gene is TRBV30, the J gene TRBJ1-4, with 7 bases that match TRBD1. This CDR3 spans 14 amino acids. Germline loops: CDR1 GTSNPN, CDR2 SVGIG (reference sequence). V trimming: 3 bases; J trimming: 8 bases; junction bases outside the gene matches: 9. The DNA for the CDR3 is TGTGCCTGGAGCGACGATGGCAGGGGGGAAAAACTGTTTTTT. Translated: CAWSDDGRGEKLFF.

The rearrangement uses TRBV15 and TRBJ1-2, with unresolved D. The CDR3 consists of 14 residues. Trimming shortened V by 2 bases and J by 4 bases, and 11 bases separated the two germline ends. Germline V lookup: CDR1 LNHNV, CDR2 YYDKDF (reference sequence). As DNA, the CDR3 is TGTGCCACCAGCAGACCCGGACGGGTCTATGGCTACACCTTC. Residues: CATSRPGRVYGYTF.

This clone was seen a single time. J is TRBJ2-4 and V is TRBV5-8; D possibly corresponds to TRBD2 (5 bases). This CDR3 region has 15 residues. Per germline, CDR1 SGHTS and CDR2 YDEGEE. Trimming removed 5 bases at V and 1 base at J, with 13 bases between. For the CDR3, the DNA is TGTGCCAGCAGGCCGAGGGTGTCGGCCAAAAACATTCAGTACTTC. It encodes CASRPRVSAKNIQYF.

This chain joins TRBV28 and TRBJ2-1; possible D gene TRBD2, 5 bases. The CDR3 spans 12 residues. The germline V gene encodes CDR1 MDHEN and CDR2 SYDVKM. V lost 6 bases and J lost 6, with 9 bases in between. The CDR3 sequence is CASSLAANEQFF. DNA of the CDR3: TGTGCCAGCAGCCTAGCCGCCAATGAGCAGTTCTTC.

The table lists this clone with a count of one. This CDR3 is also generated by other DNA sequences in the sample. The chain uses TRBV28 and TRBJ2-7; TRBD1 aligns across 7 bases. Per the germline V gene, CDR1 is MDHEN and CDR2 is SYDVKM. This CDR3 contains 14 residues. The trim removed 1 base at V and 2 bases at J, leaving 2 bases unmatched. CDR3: CASSLLGGTYEQYF. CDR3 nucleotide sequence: TGTGCCAGCAGTTTATTAGGGGGCACCTACGAGCAGTACTTC.

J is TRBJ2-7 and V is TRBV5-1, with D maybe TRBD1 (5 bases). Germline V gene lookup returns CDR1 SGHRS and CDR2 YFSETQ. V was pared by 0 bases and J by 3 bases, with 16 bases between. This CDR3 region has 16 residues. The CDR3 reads CASSLGMTLDNYEQYF. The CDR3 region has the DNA TGCGCCAGCAGCTTGGGTATGACGCTGGACAACTACGAGCAGTACTTC.

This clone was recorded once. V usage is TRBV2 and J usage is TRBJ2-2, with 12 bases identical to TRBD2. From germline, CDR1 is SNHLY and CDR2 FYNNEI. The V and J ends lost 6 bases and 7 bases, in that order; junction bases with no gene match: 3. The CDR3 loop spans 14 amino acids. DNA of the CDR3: TGTGCCAGCAGCCTAGCGGGAGGGGTCGGGGAGCTGTTTTTT. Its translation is CASSLAGGVGELFF.

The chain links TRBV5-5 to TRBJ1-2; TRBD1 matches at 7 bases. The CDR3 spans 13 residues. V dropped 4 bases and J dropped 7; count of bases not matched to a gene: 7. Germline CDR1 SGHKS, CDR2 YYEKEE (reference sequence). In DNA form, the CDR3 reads TGTGCCAGCAGCATGGGGACAGCGGGTGGCTACACCTTC. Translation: CASSMGTAGGYTF.

CDR3 coding DNA: TGTGCCAGCAGCTCCGTCGGCGGGAGACTCACAGATACGCAGTATTTT. This codes for CASSSVGGRLTDTQYF. V usage is TRBV7-2 and J usage is TRBJ2-3, with TRBD2 matching 7 bases. The J segment lost 2 bases and the V segment lost 4 bases, leaving 9 bases of the junction unmatched. Germline values: CDR1 SGHTA, CDR2 FQGNSA. The CDR3 spans 16 residues.

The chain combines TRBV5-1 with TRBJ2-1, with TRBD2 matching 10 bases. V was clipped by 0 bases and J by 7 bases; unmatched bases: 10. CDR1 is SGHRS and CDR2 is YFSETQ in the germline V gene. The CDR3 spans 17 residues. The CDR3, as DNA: TGCGCCAGCAGCTTGGGAGCGGGAGGGCCACCAACAAATGAGCAGTTCTTC. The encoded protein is CASSLGAGGPPTNEQFF.

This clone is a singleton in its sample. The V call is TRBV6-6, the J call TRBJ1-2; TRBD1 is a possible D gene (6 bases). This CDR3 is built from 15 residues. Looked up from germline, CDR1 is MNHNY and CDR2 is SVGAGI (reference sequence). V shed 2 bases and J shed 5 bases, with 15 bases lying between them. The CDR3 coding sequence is TGTGCCAGCAGTTACGCAGGGGATCCCTCTTATGGCTACACCTTC. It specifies CASSYAGDPSYGYTF.